The clone carrying this T cell receptor beta chain was detected once. The CDR3 is 15 amino acids. V lost 4 bases and J 1 base, leaving 11 bases between the germline ends. CDR1 and CDR2 (germline): LGHNA, YNFKEQ. Original methodology: Amplifying reference gene primers gave estimates of nucleated cell counts. Only in-frame clones appear in the TCRdb table, and some are missing; sequencing was by immunoSEQ multiplex PCR. Clone size and V and J calls were adopted from that table, with D and trimming inferred from the DNA. The top ten hold roughly 3.7% of the sample, which has under 200,000 clones, under 85% seen once. The sample comes from a study of blood T cell repertoires in COVID-19. The overall study: There were acute and convalescent COVID-19 samples, and they came from the United States, Italy and Spain. T cells, B-cell-depleted T cells, or PBMCs supplied cDNA or gDNA.

This TCR was recovered from an elderly woman with acute or convalescent COVID-19. This rearrangement joins TRBV4-2 to TRBJ1-5; D call uncertain. The sequenced material came from peripheral blood. The chain's CDR3 is CASSPETSSNQPQHF. CDR3 DNA: TGTGCCAGCAGCCCAGAGACATCGAGCAATCAGCCCCAGCATTTT.